The clone carrying this T cell receptor beta chain has only a few counts. Trimming removed 2 bases from V and 8 bases from J; junction bases left unmatched: 9. The CDR3 is 15 residues long. Germline V gene data show CDR1 as LGHNT and CDR2 as FRNRAP. The data were obtained in a study of OX40 agonist ivuxolimab in advanced cancers. Data came from immunoSEQ multiplex PCR; TCRdb stores just in-frame clones and leaves some out. The sample comprises about 66,000 clones, over 80% of which are singletons, and 2% to 2.5% rests with the top ten. The sequence was obtained from an adult with an advanced solid tumor such as melanoma, head and neck, liver or kidney cancer. The chain combines TRBV12-5 with TRBJ2-1; 7 bases agree with TRBD1. The input for sequencing was CD4+ or CD8+ T cells sorted from blood, taken in a trial of the OX40 agonist ivuxolimab. The CDR3 region is CASGLSKGAGDEQFF. Written as DNA, the CDR3 is TGTGCTAGTGGTTTGTCCAAGGGGGCCGGTGATGAGCAGTTCTTC. Full variable domain (remainder filled in from reference TRBV12-5 and TRBJ2-1): DARVTQTPRHKVTEMGQEVTMRCQPILGHNTVFWYRQTMMQGLELLAYFRNRAPLDDSGMPKDRFSAEMPDATLATLKIQPSEPRDSAVYFCASGLSKGAGDEQFFGPGTRLTVL.